The 25 T cell receptor beta chains below come from one sample, sequenced in a study of T cells after posttransplantation cyclophosphamide. Cyclophosphamide on days +3 and +4 followed busulfan-fludarabine conditioning and a marrow graft. Clones were read by immunoSEQ multiplex PCR, and TCRdb kept only the in-frame ones, dropping some. The data show tens of thousands of clones, with 80% to 90% seen just once and roughly an eighth held by the top ten. The sequencing here drew on PBMCs, taken after allogeneic stem cell transplant with posttransplant cyclophosphamide. These receptor sequences come from a female patient in her 30s who received an allogeneic stem cell transplant from an unrelated donor, was CMV-positive, and had no GVHD. These T cells may partly come from the graft donor.

This chain joins TRBV19 and TRBJ2-2, with 9 positions matching TRBD1. Germline trimming cut 5 bases from V and 7 bases from J; bases unmatched to any gene: 5. Per the germline V gene, CDR1 is LNHDA and CDR2 is SQIVND (reference sequence). This CDR3 spans 14 amino acids. The CDR3, as DNA: TGTGCCAGTAGTCCCGGGACAGGGTTCGGGGAGCTGTTTTTT. It encodes CASSPGTGFGELFF.

CDR3 in amino acids: CASSFRDRGLEQYF. DNA of the CDR3: TGTGCCAGCAGCTTTCGGGACAGAGGGCTCGAGCAGTACTTC. The gene calls are TRBV5-5 and TRBJ2-7; 7 bases map to TRBD1. Germline V CDR1 and CDR2: SGHKS, YYEKEE (reference sequence). This CDR3 region has 14 residues. After removal of 2 bases from V and 6 bases from J, the junction contained 8 bases not matched to a gene.

This clone was detected only once. The chain's CDR3 is CASTTSPYEQYF. CDR3 sequence (DNA): TGTGCCAGCACAACTTCGCCTTACGAGCAGTACTTC. V usage is TRBV28 and J usage is TRBJ2-7; unclear D gene. The CDR3 is 12 residues long. Between the trimmed V and J ends, which lost 7 bases and 4 bases, there was a span of 11 bases. CDR1 and CDR2 (germline): MDHEN, SYDVKM.

V gene TRBV5-1 combines with J gene TRBJ2-1, with 8 bases matching TRBD1. The V segment lost 4 bases and the J segment 7 bases; nucleotides outside the gene matches: 7. CDR1 is SGHRS, CDR2 YFSETQ, per germline. The CDR3 sequence is 14 residues long. CDR3 protein: CASSPQTGDNEQFF. The CDR3 DNA follows: TGCGCCAGCAGCCCCCAGACAGGGGATAATGAGCAGTTCTTC.

This clone appeared a few times. The V call is TRBV5-5, the J call TRBJ1-2; D call uncertain. Trimming shortened V by 3 bases and J by 8 bases, and 14 bases separated the two germline ends. Germline V gene sequence: CDR1 SGHKS, CDR2 YYEKEE (reference sequence). The CDR3 totals 13 residues. The CDR3 loop is CASSSLLTIGYTF. The CDR3 nucleotides read TGTGCCAGCAGCTCCCTTTTAACTATAGGCTACACCTTC.

The chain employs TRBV30 and TRBJ2-5; TRBD2 might be the D (7 bases). This CDR3 has 16 residues. From germline, CDR1 is GTSNPN and CDR2 SVGIG (reference sequence). V lost 0 bases to trimming and J lost 5 bases, with 19 bases between them. The CDR3 sequence: CAWSVEFRGAGETQYF. Here the CDR3 DNA reads TGTGCCTGGAGTGTAGAATTCCGGGGGGCCGGGGAGACCCAGTACTTC. Variable domain in full (rest from reference TRBV30 and TRBJ2-5): SQTIHQWPATLVQPVGSPLSLECTVEGTSNPNLYWYRQAAGRGLQLLFYSVGIGQISSEVPQNLSASRPQDRQFILSSKKLLLSDSGFYLCAWSVEFRGAGETQYFGPGTRLLVL.

This clone has a handful of counts. The V and J genes are TRBV10-3 and TRBJ1-1, with 7 bases lining up with TRBD1. The ends lost 5 bases at V and 0 bases at J; junction bases unmatched: 9. In germline, CDR1 is ENHRY, CDR2 SYGVKD. The CDR3 consists of 16 residues. The CDR3, as DNA: TGTGCCATCAGTTCGGACAGGATTTTAATGAACACTGAAGCTTTCTTT. As protein: CAISSDRILMNTEAFF.

This clone was detected only once. The CDR3: CASSLALGQQYEQYF. DNA for the CDR3: TGTGCCAGCAGCTTAGCGTTGGGACAGCAATACGAGCAGTACTTC. The chain recombines TRBV11-2 with TRBJ2-7, with 7 bases identical to TRBD1. V lost 1 base and J lost 4; bases outside the gene matches: 7. CDR1 is SGHAT, CDR2 FQNNGV, per germline. The length of the CDR3 is 15 residues.

The chain carries TRBV11-2 and TRBJ1-1; TRBD1 agrees at 7 bases. Losses at the gene ends were 6 bases for V and 0 bases for J; bases not matched to a gene: 7. Germline V gives CDR1 SGHAT, CDR2 FQNNGV. CDR3 length: 15 amino acids. DNA of the CDR3: TGTGCCAGCAGGTTAACCGGGACAGTGAACACTGAAGCTTTCTTT. Protein sequence: CASRLTGTVNTEAFF.

The chain recombines TRBV27 with TRBJ1-2, with unresolved D. Trimming took 3 bases from V and 4 from J, leaving 15 bases between them. The CDR3 loop spans 15 amino acids. The germline V gene encodes CDR1 MNHEY and CDR2 SMNVEV (reference sequence). This CDR3 is CASSFGSTPLYGYTF. In DNA form, the CDR3 reads TGTGCCAGCAGTTTCGGGTCGACTCCCCTCTATGGCTACACCTTC.

Regarding this clone: A read error may produce the germline difference seen at one junction end. This rearrangement joins TRBV28 to TRBJ1-6; D possibly corresponds to TRBD1 (6 bases). Germline V lookup: CDR1 MDHEN, CDR2 SYDVKM. The CDR3 runs to 16 residues. In DNA form, the CDR3 reads TGTGCCAGCAGCTTATCCCCCACAGGGCAGTACTCACCCCTCCACTTT. Amino acids: CASSLSPTGQYSPLHF.

The V and J genes are TRBV7-2 and TRBJ2-1; TRBD2 aligns across 9 bases. This CDR3 is 15 amino acids long. V shed 1 base, J shed 5 bases, and the junction held 3 bases outside the gene matches. CDR1 SGHTA and CDR2 FQGNSA come from the germline V gene. CDR3 sequence: CASSLVAGAHNEQFF. The CDR3 DNA reads TGTGCCAGCAGCTTAGTAGCGGGGGCCCACAATGAGCAGTTCTTC.

This chain links TRBV10-1 with TRBJ2-5, with D hard to call. The J call could be wrong; TRBJ2-7 is a better fit for the DNA end. The CDR3 runs to 19 residues. CDR1 and CDR2 from the germline V gene are WNHNN and SYGVQD (reference sequence). CDR3 residues: CASNGIRIPARRVESEQYF. In DNA form, the CDR3 reads TGCGCCAGCAACGGTATTCGCATACCCGCGAGACGAGTAGAGAGCGAGCAGTACTTC.

V usage is TRBV6-1 and J usage is TRBJ2-3, with TRBD2 matching over 15 bases. J gave up 0 bases and V 2 bases, and 12 bases lay outside the gene matches. The CDR3 loop spans 21 amino acids. Germline V gives CDR1 MNHNS, CDR2 SASEGT. CDR3 amino acids: CASSERVLGTSGGLSTDTQYF. CDR3 bases: TGTGCCAGCAGTGAACGGGTACTCGGGACTAGCGGGGGGCTTAGCACAGATACGCAGTATTTT.

The chain joins TRBV2 to TRBJ2-5; D not certain. Judging by the DNA end, TRBJ2-7 fits better; the J call may be wrong. Germline CDR1 is SNHLY and CDR2 is FYNNEI. The CDR3 runs to 14 residues. The CDR3 spells CASSDSKPNYEQYF. The CDR3 DNA is TGTGCCAGCAGTGACAGCAAGCCCAACTACGAGCAGTACTTC.

The gene calls are TRBV27 and TRBJ2-1; TRBD2 agrees at 11 bases. This CDR3 has 15 residues. Germline V gene data show CDR1 as MNHEY and CDR2 as SMNVEV (reference sequence). Trimming took 4 bases from V and 4 from J; bases not matched to a gene: 3. The CDR3 is CASSSRLAGYNEQFF. CDR3 nucleotides: TGTGCCAGCAGTTCTAGACTAGCGGGATACAATGAGCAGTTCTTC.

This clone was counted once. The genes are TRBV1 and TRBJ1-4; TRBD1, the table's D call, lacks a check against the DNA. TRBV1 is deemed a pseudogene. This CDR3 comprises 14 residues. The CDR3 DNA sequence: TGCACCAGCAGCCGGGCAGGGGTCAATGAAAAACTGTTTTTT. Protein: CTSSRAGVNEKLFF.

The chain joins TRBV9 to TRBJ2-5; TRBD2 aligns across 7 bases. The CDR3 has 14 amino acids. V trimming: 3 bases; J trimming: 3 bases; junction bases outside the gene matches: 5. Germline V gives CDR1 SGDLS, CDR2 YYNGEE. Here the CDR3 reads CASSAWAGEETQYF. The CDR3 nucleotides are TGTGCCAGCAGCGCTTGGGCGGGAGAAGAGACCCAGTACTTC.

The chain combines TRBV19 with TRBJ2-1; TRBD2 matches at 8 bases. Per the germline V gene, CDR1 is LNHDA and CDR2 is SQIVND (reference sequence). V lost 9 bases to trimming and J lost 5 bases; unmatched junction nucleotides: 12. The CDR3 runs to 15 residues. CDR3 nucleotide sequence: TGTGCCAGCAAGCACCATAGCGGGGCCAACAATGAGCAGTTCTTC. Its translation is CASKHHSGANNEQFF.

V gene TRBV6-1 combines with J gene TRBJ2-5, with D maybe TRBD1 (6 bases). Trimming removed 6 bases from V and 1 base from J, with 15 bases in between. The CDR3 is 15 residues long. Germline lookup yields CDR1 MNHNS and CDR2 SASEGT. The CDR3: CASSPGHRPQETQYF. CDR3 nucleotide sequence: TGTGCCAGCAGCCCGGGACACCGCCCCCAAGAGACCCAGTACTTC.

The rearrangement links TRBV5-1 to TRBJ2-5; 8 bases align to TRBD1. The DNA end favors TRBJ2-7, so the J call may be wrong. CDR1 is SGHRS, CDR2 YFSETQ, per germline. CDR3 length: 14 residues. The CDR3 DNA reads TGCGCCAGCCGAACGACAGGGGCGGCCTACGAGCAGTACTTC. Its protein is CASRTTGAAYEQYF.

This clone has a handful of counts. This chain connects TRBV6-1 to TRBJ1-5; D remains unclear. V lost 0 bases, J lost 2 bases, and 14 bases lay in between. From germline, CDR1 is MNHNS and CDR2 SASEGT. The CDR3 runs 17 residues. CDR3 region: CASSEAQWRIGNQPQHF. CDR3 sequence (DNA): TGTGCCAGCAGTGAAGCGCAATGGAGGATCGGCAATCAGCCCCAGCATTTT.

This chain joins TRBV21-1 and TRBJ2-7; the D segment call TRBD2 is taken from the table without a DNA check. TRBV21-1 is deemed a pseudogene. This CDR3 comprises 12 residues. The CDR3 loop is CADKGGDYEQYF. DNA for the CDR3: TGTGCCGATAAAGGGGGGGACTACGAGCAGTACTTC.

This chain joins TRBV6-5 and TRBJ1-2, with TRBD1 identical over 7 bases. CDR1 and CDR2 from the germline V gene are MNHEY and SVGAGI. The CDR3 loop spans 13 amino acids. Trimming at V came to 5 bases and at J to 1 base, leaving 1 base not matched to a gene. The CDR3 bases are TGTGCCAGCAGTCCAGGGGGTAACTATGGCTACACCTTC. It specifies CASSPGGNYGYTF.

The sample holds a few counts of this clone. The chain is built from TRBV19 and TRBJ1-4, with TRBD1 matching 8 bases. Germline CDR1 and CDR2: LNHDA and SQIVND (reference sequence). V gave up 4 bases and J gave up 3 bases; unmatched junction bases: 7. This CDR3 spans 16 amino acids. CDR3 residues: CASSTPPGQANEKLFF. The CDR3 nucleotides are TGTGCCAGTAGTACTCCTCCGGGACAGGCTAATGAAAAACTGTTTTTT. The complete variable domain, with remaining parts taken from reference TRBV19 and TRBJ1-4, reads DGGITQSPKYLFRKEGQNVTLSCEQNLNHDAMYWYRQDPGQGLRLIYYSQIVNDFQKGDIAEGYSVSREKKESFPLTVTSAQKNPTAFYLCASSTPPGQANEKLFFGSGTQLSVL.